These T cell receptor beta chains were read from a single sample in a study of metastatic and nonmetastatic thyroid tumors. TCRdb re-called the PCR reads via MiXCR. The table includes about 24,000 clones, approximately 19% detected once. The specimen sequenced was blood. The receptor set was obtained from a male donor with papillary thyroid cancer or a benign thyroid nodule (not recorded which). Some clones in this sample may be carry-over from other donors' samples. CDR3s include the opening cysteine and the closing phenylalanine or tryptophan. Each record gives: clone size, J gene, D gene, V gene, CDR3 protein, CDR3 DNA. A D gene is named only where the DNA matches it firmly. Clone sizes are given selectively: once, few, many, or a class where the clone is expanded.

few,TRBJ1-2,TRBD1,TRBV6-1,CASSGLYRGQGYTF,TGTGCCAGCAGTGGCTTATACAGGGGGCAGGGCTACACCTTC
many,TRBJ2-1,TRBD2,TRBV5-1,CASSLLAGGPHNEQFF,TGCGCCAGCAGCTTACTAGCGGGAGGGCCCCACAATGAGCAGTTCTTC
once,TRBJ1-2,.,TRBV9,CASSLEGNVNYGYTF,TGTGCCAGCAGCCTTGAGGGCAATGTTAACTATGGCTACACCTTC
.,TRBJ1-2,TRBD1,TRBV5-1,CASSLGQGPSSIRYGYTF,TGCGCCAGCAGCTTGGGACAGGGACCTTCCTCCATTCGGTATGGCTACACCTTC
many,TRBJ2-7,TRBD1,TRBV4-2,CASSLRQGPYEQYF,TGTGCCAGCAGCCTACGACAGGGACCGTACGAGCAGTACTTC
many,TRBJ2-7,.,TRBV19,CASRGIETGEQYF,TGTGCCAGTAGAGGGATCGAGACAGGCGAGCAGTACTTC
many,TRBJ1-4,TRBD1,TRBV7-8,CASSLQGARVNEKLFF,TGTGCCAGCAGCTTACAGGGGGCGCGAGTAAATGAAAAACTGTTTTTT
.,TRBJ2-7,TRBD2,TRBV20-1,CSARKRDFSYEQYF,TGCAGTGCCCGAAAGCGGGATTTCTCCTACGAGCAGTACTTC
many,TRBJ2-3,TRBD2,TRBV5-1,CASSLVVGLAGEQYF,TGCGCCAGCAGCTTGGTTGTCGGACTAGCGGGAGAGCAGTATTTT
once,TRBJ1-6,TRBD1,TRBV28,CASRLPTGSRNSPLHF,TGTGCCAGCAGATTACCGACAGGGTCGCGTAATTCACCCCTCCACTTT
.,TRBJ1-5,.,TRBV7-9,CASSLAGIGNQPQHF,TGTGCCAGCAGCTTGGCAGGGATCGGCAATCAGCCCCAGCATTTT
.,TRBJ1-6,.,TRBV7-2,CASSGTSYNSPLHF,TGTGCCAGCAGCGGAACAAGTTATAATTCACCCCTCCACTTT
medium-sized,TRBJ2-7,.,TRBV6-2/TRBV6-3,CASSPEINYEQYF,TGTGCCAGCAGTCCCGAGATCAACTACGAGCAGTACTTC
medium-sized,TRBJ2-7,TRBD2,TRBV19,CASSIGLAGYEQYF,TGTGCCAGTAGTATAGGGCTAGCGGGCTACGAGCAGTACTTC
many,TRBJ2-7,.,TRBV7-2,CASSLASESYEQYF,TGTGCCAGCAGCTTAGCGTCGGAGTCCTACGAGCAGTACTTC
.,TRBJ2-3,.,TRBV4-1,CASSQGGLGTQYF,TGCGCCAGCAGCCAAGGTGGATTGGGTACGCAGTATTTT
.,TRBJ2-1,.,TRBV20-1,CSATGPHYNEQFF,TGCAGTGCCACAGGTCCACATTACAATGAGCAGTTCTTC
.,TRBJ1-3,TRBD1,TRBV4-2,CASSQGGTGTSGNTIYF,TGTGCCAGCAGCCAAGGTGGGACAGGCACATCTGGAAACACCATATATTTT
few,TRBJ1-2,.,TRBV19,CASSISMKSGYGYTF,TGTGCCAGTAGTATTTCAATGAAGTCGGGCTATGGCTACACCTTC
.,TRBJ2-6,TRBD2,TRBV11-2,CASSLVGGRGSGANVLTF,TGTGCCAGCAGCTTAGTAGGCGGGAGGGGCTCTGGGGCCAACGTCCTGACTTTC
.,TRBJ1-2,TRBD1,TRBV19,CASSPDRGGYGYTF,TGTGCCAGTAGTCCTGACAGGGGGGGCTATGGCTACACCTTC
.,TRBJ1-3,.,TRBV30,CAGASSGSGNTIYF,TGTGCCGGAGCCTCTTCAGGCTCTGGAAACACCATATATTTT
few,TRBJ2-7,TRBD2,TRBV2,CASSERGGSYEQYF,TGTGCCAGCAGTGAACGGGGGGGTTCCTACGAGCAGTACTTC
.,TRBJ2-7,.,TRBV20-1,CSARDLSAREQYF,TGCAGTGCTAGAGACCTCTCGGCTCGGGAGCAGTACTTC
few,TRBJ1-5,.,TRBV10-3,CAISKAGVGNQPQHF,TGTGCCATCAGTAAAGCAGGGGTTGGCAATCAGCCCCAGCATTTT
many,TRBJ1-5,.,TRBV2,CASSEARAAGDQPQHF,TGTGCCAGCAGTGAAGCGAGGGCGGCAGGGGACCAGCCCCAGCATTTT
medium-sized,TRBJ1-6,.,TRBV12-3/TRBV12-4,CASRNAPGSPLHF,TGTGCCAGCAGAAACGCACCGGGGTCACCCCTCCACTTT
few,TRBJ1-5,.,TRBV10-2,CASRVGSNQPQHF,TGCGCCAGCAGAGTCGGTAGCAATCAGCCCCAGCATTTT
.,TRBJ2-3,.,TRBV20-1,CSASAVRWAYTQYF,TGCAGTGCTAGCGCGGTTCGGTGGGCATATACGCAGTATTTT